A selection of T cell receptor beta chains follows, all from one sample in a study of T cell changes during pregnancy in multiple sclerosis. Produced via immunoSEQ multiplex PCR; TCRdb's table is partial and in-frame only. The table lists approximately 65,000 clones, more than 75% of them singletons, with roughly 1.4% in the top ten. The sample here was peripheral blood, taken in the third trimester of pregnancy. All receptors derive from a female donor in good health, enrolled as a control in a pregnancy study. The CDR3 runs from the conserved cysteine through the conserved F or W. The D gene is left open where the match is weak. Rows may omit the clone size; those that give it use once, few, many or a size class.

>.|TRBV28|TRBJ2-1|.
TGTGCCAGCAGTTTGGGCGGGGCCAACTACAATGAGCAGTTCTTC
CASSLGGANYNEQFF
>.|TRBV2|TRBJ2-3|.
TGTGCCAGTTACGGGGGTTGGGCAGATACGCAGTATTTT
CASYGGWADTQYF
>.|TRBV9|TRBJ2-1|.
TGTGCCAGCAGAATGGAGGATGAGCAGTTCTTC
CASRMEDEQFF
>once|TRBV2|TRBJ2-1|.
TGTGCCAGCAGTCTCAGCTCCTACAATGAGCAGTTCTTC
CASSLSSYNEQFF
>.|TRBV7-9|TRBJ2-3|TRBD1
TGTGCCAGCAGCTTAGTTGACAGGGTGAGGGGAGATACGCAGTATTTT
CASSLVDRVRGDTQYF
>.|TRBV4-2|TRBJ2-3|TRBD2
TGTGCCAGCAGCCAAGATCAGGGCGGGGGACTCCCTATCACGGATACGCAGTATTTT
CASSQDQGGGLPITDTQYF
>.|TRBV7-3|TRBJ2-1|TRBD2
TGTGCCAGCAGCCGGGGGGTACTAGCGGGGGACCACTACAATGAGCAGTTCTTC
CASSRGVLAGDHYNEQFF
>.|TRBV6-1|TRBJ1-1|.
TGTGCCAGCAGTCGATTAGGAGAGAACACTGAAGCTTTCTTT
CASSRLGENTEAFF
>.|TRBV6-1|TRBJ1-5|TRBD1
TGTGCCAGCAGTGAACCCGGGACAGGGGGCCCTTATAGCAATCAGCCCCAGCATTTT
CASSEPGTGGPYSNQPQHF
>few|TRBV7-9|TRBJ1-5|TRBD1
TGTGCCAGCAGCTCATCGGACAGGGGGCAAGGTCAGCCCCAGCATTTT
CASSSSDRGQGQPQHF
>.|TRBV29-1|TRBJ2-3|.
TGCAGCGTTGATATGAGCACAGATACGCAGTATTTT
CSVDMSTDTQYF
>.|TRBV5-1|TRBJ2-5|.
TGCGCCAGCAGCTTATCAGGGGCCCCCCAAGAGACCCAGTACTTC
CASSLSGAPQETQYF
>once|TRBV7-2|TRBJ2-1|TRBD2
TGTGCCAGCAGCCCCGGGGGGAGCTCCTACAATGAGCAGTTCTTC
CASSPGGSSYNEQFF